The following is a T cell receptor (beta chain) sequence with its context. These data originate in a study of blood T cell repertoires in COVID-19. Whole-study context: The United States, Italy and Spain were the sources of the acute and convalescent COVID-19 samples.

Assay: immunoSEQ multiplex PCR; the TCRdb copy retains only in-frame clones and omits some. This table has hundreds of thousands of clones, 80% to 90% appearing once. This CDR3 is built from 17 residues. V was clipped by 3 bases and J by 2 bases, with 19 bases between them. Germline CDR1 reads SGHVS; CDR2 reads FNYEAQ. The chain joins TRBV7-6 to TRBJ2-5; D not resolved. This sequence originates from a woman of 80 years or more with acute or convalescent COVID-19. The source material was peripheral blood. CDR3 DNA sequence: TGTGCCAGCAGCTTCCAAAACGCGGCGGCAGCACAAGAGACCCAGTACTTC. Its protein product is CASSFQNAAAAQETQYF.